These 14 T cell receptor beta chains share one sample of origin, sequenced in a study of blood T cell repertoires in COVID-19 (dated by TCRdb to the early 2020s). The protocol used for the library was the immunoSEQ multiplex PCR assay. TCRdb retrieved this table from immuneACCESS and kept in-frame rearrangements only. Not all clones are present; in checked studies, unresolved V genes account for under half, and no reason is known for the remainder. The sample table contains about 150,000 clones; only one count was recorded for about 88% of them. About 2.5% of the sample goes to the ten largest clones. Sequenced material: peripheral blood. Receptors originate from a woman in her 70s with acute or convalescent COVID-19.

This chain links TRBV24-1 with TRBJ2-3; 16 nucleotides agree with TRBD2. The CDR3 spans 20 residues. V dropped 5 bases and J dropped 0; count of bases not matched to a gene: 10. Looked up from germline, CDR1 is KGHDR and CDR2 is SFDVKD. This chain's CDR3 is CATSGKQGLAGGRSTDTQYF. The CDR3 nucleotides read TGTGCCACCAGTGGCAAACAGGGACTAGCGGGGGGGCGCAGCACAGATACGCAGTATTTT.

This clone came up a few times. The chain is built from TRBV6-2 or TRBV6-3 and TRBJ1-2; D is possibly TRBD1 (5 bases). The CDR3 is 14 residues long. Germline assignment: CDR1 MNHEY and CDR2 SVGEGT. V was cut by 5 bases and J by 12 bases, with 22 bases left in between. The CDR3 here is CASSTGGVRLYNTF. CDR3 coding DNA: TGTGCCAGCAGTACAGGAGGGGTCAGGCTGTATAACACCTTC.

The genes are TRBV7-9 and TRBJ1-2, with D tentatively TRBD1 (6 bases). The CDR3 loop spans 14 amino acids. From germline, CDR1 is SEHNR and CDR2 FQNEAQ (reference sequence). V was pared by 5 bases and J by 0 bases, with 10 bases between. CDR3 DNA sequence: TGTGCCAGCAGCGCAGGACAGTCTAACTATGGCTACACCTTC. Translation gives CASSAGQSNYGYTF.

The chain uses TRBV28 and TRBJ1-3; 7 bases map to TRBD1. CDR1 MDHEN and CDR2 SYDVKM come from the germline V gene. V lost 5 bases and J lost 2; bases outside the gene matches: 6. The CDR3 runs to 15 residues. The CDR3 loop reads CASSPFTGAGNTIYF. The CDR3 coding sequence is TGTGCCAGCAGTCCATTTACAGGGGCTGGAAACACCATATATTTT. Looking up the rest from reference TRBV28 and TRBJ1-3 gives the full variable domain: DVKVTQSSRYLVKRTGEKVFLECVQDMDHENMFWYRQDPGLGLRLIYFSYDVKMKEKGDIPEGYSVSREKKERFSLILESASTNQTSMYLCASSPFTGAGNTIYFGEGSWLTVV.

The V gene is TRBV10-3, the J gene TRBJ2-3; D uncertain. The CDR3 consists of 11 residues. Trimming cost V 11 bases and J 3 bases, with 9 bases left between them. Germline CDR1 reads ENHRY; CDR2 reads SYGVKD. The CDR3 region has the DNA TGTGCCGTTACCGGGACAGATACGCAGTATTTT. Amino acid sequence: CAVTGTDTQYF.

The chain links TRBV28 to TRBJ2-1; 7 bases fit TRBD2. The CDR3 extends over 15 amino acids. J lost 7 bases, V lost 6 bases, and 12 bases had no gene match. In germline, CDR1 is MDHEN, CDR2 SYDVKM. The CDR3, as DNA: TGTGCCAGCAGCACATCGGGGGGTAATTCGAATGAGCAGTTCTTC. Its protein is CASSTSGGNSNEQFF.

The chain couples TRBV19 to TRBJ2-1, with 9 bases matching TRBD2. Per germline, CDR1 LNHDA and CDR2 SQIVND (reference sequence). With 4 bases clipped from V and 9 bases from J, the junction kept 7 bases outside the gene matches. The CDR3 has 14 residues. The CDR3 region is CASSTPGLATEQFF. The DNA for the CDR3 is TGTGCCAGTAGTACACCGGGACTAGCTACTGAGCAGTTCTTC.

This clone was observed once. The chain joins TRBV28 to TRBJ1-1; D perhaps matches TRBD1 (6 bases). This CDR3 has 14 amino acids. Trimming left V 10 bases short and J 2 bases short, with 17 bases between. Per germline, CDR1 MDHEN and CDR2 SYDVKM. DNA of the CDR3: TGTGCCACGCGCTTAGGGGGTCCTAACACTGAAGCTTTCTTT. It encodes CATRLGGPNTEAFF.

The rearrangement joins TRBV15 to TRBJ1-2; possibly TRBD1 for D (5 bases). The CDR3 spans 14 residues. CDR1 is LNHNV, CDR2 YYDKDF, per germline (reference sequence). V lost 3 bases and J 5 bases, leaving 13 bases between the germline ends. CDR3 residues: CATSSRGGGYGYTF. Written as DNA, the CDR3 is TGTGCCACCAGCAGTCGGGGGGGAGGGTATGGCTACACCTTC.

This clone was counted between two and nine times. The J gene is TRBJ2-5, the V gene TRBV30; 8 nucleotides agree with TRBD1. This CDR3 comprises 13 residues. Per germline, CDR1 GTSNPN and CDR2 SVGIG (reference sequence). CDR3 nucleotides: TGTGGATGGACAGGGAAAGTTCGAGAGACCCAGTACTTC. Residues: CGWTGKVRETQYF.

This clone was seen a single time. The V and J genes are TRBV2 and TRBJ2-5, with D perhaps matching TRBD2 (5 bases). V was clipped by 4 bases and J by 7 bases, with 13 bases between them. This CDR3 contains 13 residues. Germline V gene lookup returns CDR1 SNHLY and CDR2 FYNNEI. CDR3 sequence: CASSGSIEGTQYF. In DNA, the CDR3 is TGTGCCAGCAGTGGTAGCATCGAGGGGACCCAGTACTTC.

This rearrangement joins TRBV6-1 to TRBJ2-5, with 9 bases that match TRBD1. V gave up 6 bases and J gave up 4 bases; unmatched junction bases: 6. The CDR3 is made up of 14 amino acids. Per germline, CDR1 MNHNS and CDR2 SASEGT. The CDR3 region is CASRQQGAGETQYF. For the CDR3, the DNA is TGTGCCAGCAGACAACAGGGGGCTGGAGAGACCCAGTACTTC.

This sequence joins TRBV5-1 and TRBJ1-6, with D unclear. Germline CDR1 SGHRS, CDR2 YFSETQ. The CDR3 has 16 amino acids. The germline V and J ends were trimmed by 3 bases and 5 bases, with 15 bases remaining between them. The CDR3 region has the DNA TGCGCCAGCAGCTCAGCGGGTGGTAAAAATAATTCACCCCTCCACTTT. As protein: CASSSAGGKNNSPLHF.

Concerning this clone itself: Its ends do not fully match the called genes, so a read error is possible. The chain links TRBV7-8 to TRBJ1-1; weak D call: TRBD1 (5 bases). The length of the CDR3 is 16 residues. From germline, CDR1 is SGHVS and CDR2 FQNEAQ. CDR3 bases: TGTGCCAGCAGTTTAGAGGTGGGGGGTTTGAACACTGAAGCTTTCTTT. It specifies CASSLEVGGLNTEAFF.